A selection of T cell receptor beta chains follows, all from one sample in a study of T cells in tumors after PD-1 blockade. Sequencing was performed with immunoSEQ multiplex PCR; in TCRdb, only in-frame clones are kept and a portion is missing. The sample yields more than 40,000 clones, 79% seen once. The material sequenced was PBMCs, taken before anti-PD-1 therapy. Receptor source: a human donor with advanced basal cell or squamous cell carcinoma (not recorded which). Each CDR3 is given with its conserved first and last residue. The order of the fields is D gene, V gene, clone size, J gene, CDR3 length, CDR3 protein, CDR3 DNA. D genes are given only for firm matches. Expanded clones are given a class, and other clones once, few, many or no size at all.

>-|TRBV9|-|TRBJ2-1|11
CASSKYNEQFF
TGTGCCAGCAGCAAATACAATGAGCAGTTCTTC
>-|TRBV3-1/TRBV3-2|-|TRBJ2-7|14
CASSPNFAAGEQYF
TGTGCCAGCAGCCCCAACTTTGCGGCTGGCGAGCAGTACTTC
>TRBD1|TRBV27|-|TRBJ2-5|16
CASRLTGTVGLETQYF
TGTGCCAGCAGGTTAACCGGGACAGTAGGGTTGGAGACCCAGTACTTC
>-|TRBV11-3|-|TRBJ2-2|15
CASSTLEGLAGELFF
TGTGCCAGCAGCACCCTCGAGGGGCTAGCCGGGGAGCTGTTTTTT
>TRBD2|TRBV4-2|-|TRBJ2-2|16
CASSYLSGRDAGELFF
TGTGCCAGCAGCTATCTTAGCGGGAGGGATGCCGGGGAGCTGTTTTTT
>-|TRBV2|-|TRBJ1-5|17
CASSDGWEAISNQPQHF
TGTGCCAGCAGTGATGGGTGGGAAGCCATCAGCAATCAGCCCCAGCATTTT
>-|TRBV27|-|TRBJ1-1|14
CASSYREGNTEAFF
TGTGCCAGCAGTTACAGGGAGGGGAACACTGAAGCTTTCTTT
>TRBD1|TRBV6-5|-|TRBJ1-4|14
CASTSGQGVEKLFF
TGTGCCAGCACTTCGGGACAGGGGGTTGAAAAACTGTTTTTT
>TRBD2|TRBV2|-|TRBJ2-3|18
CASSEASYSGSATDTQYF
TGTGCCAGCAGTGAAGCATCCTACAGCGGGAGTGCCACAGATACGCAGTATTTT
>TRBD2|TRBV4-1|-|TRBJ2-3|16
CASSQAGTSLTNTQYF
TGCGCCAGCAGCCAAGCCGGGACTAGCCTAACGAATACGCAGTATTTT
>-|TRBV29-1|-|TRBJ1-2|13
CSIDYQDSPGCTF
TGCAGCATCGACTACCAGGACAGCCCGGGATGCACCTTC
>-|TRBV29-1|-|TRBJ2-7|13
CSVEGGNTYEQYF
TGCAGCGTTGAAGGGGGCAACACCTACGAGCAGTACTTC
>TRBD2|TRBV4-1|-|TRBJ2-7|15
CASSQLAGVVYEQYF
TGCGCCAGCAGCCAACTCGCGGGAGTTGTCTACGAGCAGTACTTC
>TRBD2|TRBV5-4|-|TRBJ2-2|17
CASSPSASGGYTGELFF
TGTGCCAGCAGCCCCTCGGCCAGCGGGGGGTACACCGGGGAGCTGTTTTTT
>TRBD2|TRBV4-2|many|TRBJ2-5|13
CASSQMGTSGENF
TGTGCCAGCAGCCAGATGGGGACTAGCGGGGAAAACTTC
>-|TRBV29-1|-|TRBJ1-1|13
CSVVGGLGTEAFF
TGCAGCGTTGTTGGGGGCCTCGGCACTGAAGCTTTCTTT
>-|TRBV18|-|TRBJ2-7|14
CASSPSGGGYEQYF
TGTGCCAGCTCCCCGTCCGGGGGCGGTTACGAGCAGTACTTC
>-|TRBV27|few|TRBJ1-2|14
CASRPRSLGYGYTF
TGTGCCAGCAGGCCCCGGAGTTTGGGCTATGGCTACACCTTC